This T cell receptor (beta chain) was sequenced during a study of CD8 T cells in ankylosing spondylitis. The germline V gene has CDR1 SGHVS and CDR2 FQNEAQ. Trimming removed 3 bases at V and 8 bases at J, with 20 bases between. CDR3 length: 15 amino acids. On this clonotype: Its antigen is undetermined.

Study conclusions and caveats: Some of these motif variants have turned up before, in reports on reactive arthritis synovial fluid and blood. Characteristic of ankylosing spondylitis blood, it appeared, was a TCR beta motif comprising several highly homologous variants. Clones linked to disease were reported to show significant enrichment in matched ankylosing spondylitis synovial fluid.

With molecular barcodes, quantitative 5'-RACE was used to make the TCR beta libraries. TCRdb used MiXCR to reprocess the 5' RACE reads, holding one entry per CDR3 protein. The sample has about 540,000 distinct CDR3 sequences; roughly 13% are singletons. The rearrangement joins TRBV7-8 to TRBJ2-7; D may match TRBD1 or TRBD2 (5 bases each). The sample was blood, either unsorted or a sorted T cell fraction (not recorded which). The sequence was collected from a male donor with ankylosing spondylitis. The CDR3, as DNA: TGTGCCAGCAGCTTCCCGGCGTGGGACCAGAGGAAGCAGTACTTC. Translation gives CASSFPAWDQRKQYF.